These 15 T cell receptor beta chains originate from one sample sequenced in a study of graft-versus-host responses after intestinal transplantation. Produced via immunoSEQ multiplex PCR; TCRdb's table is partial and in-frame only. The sample includes under 150,000 clones, around nine tenths of them seen just once. These TCRs' antigens remain unknown. The source was unstimulated CD4+ T cells sorted from spleen or lymph node cells, collected before intestinal transplant. The receptors originated from a human donor who received an intestinal transplant.

V is TRBV5-6 and J is TRBJ1-6; 7 bases fit TRBD1. Losses at the gene ends were 0 bases for V and 5 bases for J; bases not matched to a gene: 2. The CDR3 runs 15 residues. The V gene's germline CDR1 is SGHDT and CDR2 YYEEEE. The chain's CDR3 is CASSLAGTDNSPLHF. In DNA form, the CDR3 reads TGTGCCAGCAGCTTGGCCGGGACAGATAATTCACCCCTCCACTTT.

This clone was found a few times. The V and J genes are TRBV7-8 and TRBJ1-3; D is unresolved. There are 13 residues in the CDR3. Germline V gene data show CDR1 as SGHVS and CDR2 as FQNEAQ. The V gene lost 2 bases and the J gene lost 4 bases, with 6 bases spanning the gap. This CDR3 is CASSLMWGNTIYF. DNA for the CDR3: TGTGCCAGCAGCTTAATGTGGGGAAACACCATATATTTT.

The V and J genes are TRBV2 and TRBJ1-5; D is unclear. Germline V CDR1 and CDR2: SNHLY, FYNNEI. Deletions cut 3 bases from V and 0 bases from J, with 3 bases between. The length of the CDR3 is 13 residues. CDR3 DNA sequence: TGTGCCAGCAGTGATGATAGCAATCAGCCCCAGCATTTT. Amino acid sequence: CASSDDSNQPQHF.

The count of this clone is one. DNA for the CDR3: TGTGCCAGCAGCTCCAGACAGGGGGCGAACGAGCAGTACTTC. Amino acid sequence: CASSSRQGANEQYF. This sequence joins TRBV7-6 and TRBJ2-7, with 10 bases aligning to TRBD1. This CDR3 comprises 14 residues. Germline-derived CDR1 and CDR2 are SGHVS and FNYEAQ. V lost 4 bases and J lost 5; bases outside the gene matches: 5. Full variable domain (remainder filled in from reference TRBV7-6 and TRBJ2-7): GAGVSQSPRYKVTKRGQDVALRCDPISGHVSLYWYRQALGQGPEFLTYFNYEAQQDKSGLPNDRFSAERPEGSISTLTIQRTEQRDSAMYRCASSSRQGANEQYFGPGTRLTVT.

V usage is TRBV7-2 and J usage is TRBJ2-5; D unclear. Trimming took off 3 bases at V and 5 bases at J, with 4 bases between the two ends. The CDR3 runs to 11 residues. Germline CDR1 is SGHTA and CDR2 is FQGNSA. CDR3 protein: CASSFWETQYF. The CDR3 nucleotides read TGTGCCAGCAGCTTTTGGGAGACCCAGTACTTC.

This chain joins TRBV10-1 and TRBJ2-3, with 7 positions matching TRBD2. Germline V gives CDR1 WNHNN, CDR2 SYGVQD (reference sequence). The V and J ends lost 3 bases and 2 bases, in that order; junction bases with no gene match: 5. CDR3 length equals 15 residues. This CDR3 reads CASSETSVLTDTQYF. Written as DNA, the CDR3 is TGCGCCAGCAGTGAAACTAGCGTCCTCACAGATACGCAGTATTTT.

The chain recombines TRBV15 with TRBJ1-5; the D is unclear. Trimming removed 0 bases from V and 4 bases from J, with 1 base in between. This CDR3 is built from 12 residues. CDR1 and CDR2 from the germline V gene are LNHNV and YYDKDF (reference sequence). The CDR3 loop reads CATSRENQPQHF. The CDR3 region has the DNA TGTGCCACCAGCAGAGAGAATCAGCCCCAGCATTTT.

The V gene is TRBV7-9, the J gene TRBJ2-5; D tentatively reads TRBD1 or TRBD2 (6 bases each). The CDR3 totals 13 residues. V was clipped by 5 bases and J by 5 bases, with 12 bases between them. Germline CDR1 and CDR2: SEHNR and FQNEAQ (reference sequence). CDR3 in amino acids: CASSPRGRETQYF. The CDR3, as DNA: TGTGCCAGCAGCCCCCGGGGGCGGGAGACCCAGTACTTC.

This clone was recorded once. This CDR3 is CASSPPGQDANYGYTF. The CDR3, as DNA: TGTGCCAGCTCACCACCAGGACAGGACGCTAACTATGGCTACACCTTC. V gene TRBV18 combines with J gene TRBJ1-2; 7 positions match TRBD1. The V gene's germline CDR1 is KGHSH and CDR2 LQKENI. Losses at the gene ends were 0 bases for V and 0 bases for J; bases not matched to a gene: 4. The CDR3 has 16 amino acids.

CDR3 in amino acids: CAISPSGGRETQYF. The CDR3 bases are TGTGCCATCAGTCCTTCGGGGGGCCGAGAGACCCAGTACTTC. The rearrangement links TRBV10-3 to TRBJ2-5, with a tentative D call TRBD2 (7 bases). With 5 bases removed from V and 4 bases from J, the gap between germline ends came to 14 bases. Germline V CDR1 and CDR2: ENHRY, SYGVKD. There are 14 residues in the CDR3.

V usage is TRBV20-1 and J usage is TRBJ2-7; D may be TRBD1 (6 bases). From germline, CDR1 is DFQATT and CDR2 SNEGSKA (reference sequence). The CDR3 covers 10 residues. V lost 6 bases and J 8 bases, leaving 11 bases between the germline ends. CDR3 in amino acids: CSAQGNKQYF. The CDR3 nucleotides read TGCAGTGCCCAGGGGAATAAGCAGTACTTC.

The V gene is TRBV10-2, the J gene TRBJ2-5, with 10 bases lining up with TRBD2. V trimming: 2 bases; J trimming: 2 bases; junction bases outside the gene matches: 5. CDR1 and CDR2 (germline): WSHSY, SAAADI. The CDR3 is made up of 16 amino acids. As DNA, the CDR3 is TGCGCCAGCAGTGAGAACCCAGCGGGGGGGCAAGAGACCCAGTACTTC. As protein: CASSENPAGGQETQYF.

The V gene is TRBV7-3, the J gene TRBJ2-1; 9 bases agree with TRBD2. CDR1 and CDR2 (germline): SGHTA, FQGTGA. With 5 bases clipped from V and 8 bases from J, the junction kept 7 bases outside the gene matches. The CDR3 spans 14 residues. The CDR3 spells CASSPQRTSDEQFF. The CDR3 bases are TGTGCCAGCAGCCCTCAACGGACTAGCGATGAGCAGTTCTTC.

This clone was seen just once. V is TRBV6-5 and J is TRBJ1-2; D is uncertain. Per germline, CDR1 MNHEY and CDR2 SVGAGI. The CDR3 runs to 15 residues. V lost 6 bases and J lost 3, with 17 bases in between. CDR3 residues: CASRARVGGYYGYTF. CDR3 in DNA: TGTGCCAGCAGGGCGCGTGTGGGCGGATACTATGGCTACACCTTC.

V and J are TRBV9 and TRBJ2-7; tentatively, D is TRBD1 (6 bases). This CDR3 contains 14 residues. Germline V gene lookup returns CDR1 SGDLS and CDR2 YYNGEE. The V and J ends lost 4 bases and 0 bases respectively, with 11 bases between them. The CDR3 loop reads CASSIGGSSYEQYF. For the CDR3, the DNA is TGTGCCAGCAGCATAGGGGGTAGCTCCTACGAGCAGTACTTC.